The 23 T cell receptor beta chains below come from one sample, sequenced in a study of Ad26.COV2.S vaccination and SARS-CoV-2 variants. Sequencing was performed with immunoSEQ multiplex PCR; in TCRdb, only in-frame clones are kept and a portion is missing. The sample lists around 170,000 clones, around nine tenths seen once, with around 6.3% in the top ten. The sequences come from peripheral blood, collected after recovery from COVID-19. Source of these receptors: a human donor who had recovered from COVID-19.

This clone has a single count. The V and J genes are TRBV5-4 and TRBJ2-2; a possible D gene is TRBD2 (6 bases). The V end lost 2 bases, the J end lost 5 bases, and 13 bases lay between the germline ends. Germline loops: CDR1 SGHNT, CDR2 YYREEE (reference sequence). The CDR3 runs to 15 residues. The CDR3 loop is CASSLGGVLTGELFF. The CDR3 DNA is TGTGCCAGCAGCTTAGGAGGGGTTTTGACCGGGGAGCTGTTTTTT.

The J gene is TRBJ1-4, the V gene TRBV15; TRBD1 aligns across 9 bases. Germline CDR1 and CDR2: LNHNV and YYDKDF (reference sequence). V dropped 3 bases and J dropped 3; count of bases not matched to a gene: 5. This CDR3 spans 16 amino acids. CDR3 amino acids: CATSRGQGMANEKLFF. Here the CDR3 DNA reads TGTGCCACCAGCAGGGGACAGGGAATGGCTAATGAAAAACTGTTTTTT. Supplemented by reference TRBV15 and TRBJ1-4, the full variable domain reads DAMVIQNPRYQVTQFGKPVTLSCSQTLNHNVMYWYQQKSSQAPKLLFHYYDKDFNNEADTPDNFQSRRPNTSFCFLDIRSPGLGDTAMYLCATSRGQGMANEKLFFGSGTQLSVL.

DNA of the CDR3: TGCGCCAGCAGCTTGGTCGGGGCAGGTAGCACAGATACGCAGTATTTT. Translation: CASSLVGAGSTDTQYF. This chain connects TRBV5-1 to TRBJ2-3; possibly TRBD1 or TRBD2 for D (5 bases each). Germline CDR1 SGHRS, CDR2 YFSETQ. V was cut by 0 bases and J by 0 bases, with 11 bases left in between. The CDR3 is 16 residues long.

The chain has TRBV19 and TRBJ2-3; 13 bases line up with TRBD2. Germline V gives CDR1 LNHDA, CDR2 SQIVND (reference sequence). V was clipped by 9 bases and J by 3 bases; unmatched bases: 9. This CDR3 region has 16 residues. CDR3 DNA sequence: TGTGCCAGCCGAAGACTAGCGGGGGGAACGACAGATACGCAGTATTTT. Protein sequence: CASRRLAGGTTDTQYF.

The table lists this clone with a few counts. The rearrangement uses TRBV6-1 and TRBJ2-7, with 7 bases fitting TRBD1. Germline trimming cut 3 bases from V and 3 bases from J; bases unmatched to any gene: 11. The CDR3 extends over 16 amino acids. Germline V gene data show CDR1 as MNHNS and CDR2 as SASEGT. This CDR3 reads CASSDPRQGSGYEQYF. The CDR3 DNA reads as TGTGCCAGCAGTGACCCGCGACAGGGTTCAGGCTACGAGCAGTACTTC.

The sample holds one count of this clone. The chain combines TRBV9 with TRBJ1-1; 9 bases map to TRBD1. Losses at the gene ends were 2 bases for V and 4 bases for J; bases not matched to a gene: 6. CDR3 length: 15 residues. From germline, CDR1 is SGDLS and CDR2 YYNGEE. The chain's CDR3 is CASSVLGTGTTEAFF. For the CDR3, the DNA is TGTGCCAGCAGCGTCCTAGGGACAGGGACCACTGAAGCTTTCTTT.

V gene TRBV9 combines with J gene TRBJ2-1, with 12 bases that match TRBD2. The CDR3 sequence is 16 residues long. The germline V gene has CDR1 SGDLS and CDR2 YYNGEE. The ends lost 5 bases at V and 8 bases at J; junction bases unmatched: 11. This CDR3 reads CASSETGTSGRDEQFF. CDR3 nucleotides: TGTGCCAGCAGTGAAACCGGGACTAGCGGGCGGGATGAGCAGTTCTTC.

The J gene is TRBJ2-1, the V gene TRBV3-1 (or the pseudogene TRBV3-2); D remains unclear. The germline gives CDR1 LGHDT, CDR2 YNNKEL (reference sequence). V was trimmed by 1 base and J by 4 bases, leaving 17 bases between them. The CDR3 sequence is 17 residues long. The CDR3 nucleotides read TGTGCCAGCAGCCAAGTCCCCCCAGCTAACATATACAATGAGCAGTTCTTC. It translates to CASSQVPPANIYNEQFF.

Written as DNA, the CDR3 is TGTGCCACCAGTTCGACAGGGCGCGAGCAGTACTTC. This translates into CATSSTGREQYF. The chain links TRBV24-1 to TRBJ2-7; 7 nucleotides line up with TRBD1. J lost 6 bases, V lost 6 bases, and 4 bases had no gene match. The CDR3 has 12 residues. The V gene's germline CDR1 is KGHDR and CDR2 SFDVKD.

The rearrangement links TRBV7-9 to TRBJ1-1; D gene uncertain. The CDR3 covers 16 residues. The V gene's germline CDR1 is SEHNR and CDR2 FQNEAQ (reference sequence). With 5 bases removed from V and 0 bases from J, the gap between germline ends came to 16 bases. CDR3 DNA sequence: TGTGCCAGCAGCGCCCTCCTCGGACCCATGAACACTGAAGCTTTCTTT. Translation gives CASSALLGPMNTEAFF.

The chain employs TRBV10-1 and TRBJ2-3, with D perhaps matching TRBD2 (5 bases). The CDR3 runs to 17 residues. Germline-derived CDR1 and CDR2 are WNHNN and SYGVQD (reference sequence). The germline V and J ends were trimmed by 5 bases and 0 bases, with 18 bases remaining between them. The DNA of the CDR3 is TGCGCCAGCAGTCCACAGCGGATGGGCACTAGCACAGATACGCAGTATTTT. This codes for CASSPQRMGTSTDTQYF.

The V call is TRBV23-1, the J call TRBJ1-5, with D possibly TRBD1 on 5 matching bases. TRBV23-1 is treated as an ORF (open reading frame) with a function not yet certain. The CDR3 length is 16 residues. V lost 3 bases and J 0 bases, leaving 12 bases between the germline ends. The CDR3 DNA reads TGCGCCAGCAGTCACGACAGAACATATAGCAATCAGCCCCAGCATTTT. Its translation is CASSHDRTYSNQPQHF.

V usage is TRBV5-1 and J usage is TRBJ2-3; D not certain. The length of the CDR3 is 15 residues. The V gene lost 0 bases and the J gene lost 1 base, with 9 bases spanning the gap. Germline V gene data show CDR1 as SGHRS and CDR2 as YFSETQ. The DNA for the CDR3 is TGCGCCAGCAGCTTGGCGTCCGACCGCACAGATACGCAGTATTTT. It is translated as CASSLASDRTDTQYF.

This clone was detected a few times. The chain employs TRBV9 and TRBJ1-5; D is possibly TRBD1 (5 bases). Germline lookup yields CDR1 SGDLS and CDR2 YYNGEE. Trimming stripped 4 bases from V and 2 bases from J, with 13 bases between. The CDR3 totals 15 residues. The DNA for the CDR3 is TGTGCCAGCAGCCTTAGCGGGGACCGCAATCAGCCCCAGCATTTT. Its translation: CASSLSGDRNQPQHF.

The rearrangement links TRBV6-5 to TRBJ2-3; the D is unclear. Trimming removed 2 bases from V and 6 bases from J, with 15 bases in between. There are 15 residues in the CDR3. Per germline, CDR1 MNHEY and CDR2 SVGAGI. The DNA of the CDR3 is TGTGCCAGCAGTTACGACTGGAACCCCCTGGATACGCAGTATTTT. It encodes CASSYDWNPLDTQYF.

V usage is TRBV30 and J usage is TRBJ1-1; 8 bases match TRBD1. The length of the CDR3 is 17 residues. Losses at the gene ends were 0 bases for V and 1 base for J; bases not matched to a gene: 10. Germline CDR1 is GTSNPN and CDR2 is SVGIG (reference sequence). This CDR3 reads CAWSVRGQGNSNTEAFF. The DNA of the CDR3 is TGTGCCTGGAGTGTACGAGGACAGGGTAATTCGAACACTGAAGCTTTCTTT.

The genes are TRBV7-6 and TRBJ1-5; 7 nucleotides line up with TRBD1. Trimming removed 0 bases from V and 4 bases from J; junction bases left unmatched: 6. CDR1 and CDR2 from the germline V gene are SGHVS and FNYEAQ. The CDR3 spans 16 residues. CDR3 bases: TGTGCCAGCAGCTTAGCGCCGCAGGGGGATAATCAGCCCCAGCATTTT. Translation gives CASSLAPQGDNQPQHF.

The chain is built from TRBV9 and TRBJ2-3, with 8 nucleotides matching TRBD1. The ends lost 3 bases at V and 9 bases at J; junction bases unmatched: 6. CDR3 length: 13 amino acids. The germline V gene encodes CDR1 SGDLS and CDR2 YYNGEE. CDR3 in DNA: TGTGCCAGCAGCGGCTGGACAGGGAGAACGCAGTATTTT. It yields the protein CASSGWTGRTQYF.

Turning to this clone: A junction boundary mismatches the germline segment, possibly from a read error. Other DNA sequences of this sample code for an identical CDR3. V and J are TRBV24-1 and TRBJ2-2, with 12 bases identical to TRBD1. Germline CDR1 reads KGHDR; CDR2 reads SFDVKD. This CDR3 comprises 16 residues. CDR3 region: CATSDSGQGASGELFF. Here the CDR3 DNA reads TGTGCCACTAGTGATTCGGGACAGGGGGCTTCCGGGGAGCTGTTTTTT.

DNA for the CDR3: TGTGCCAGCAGCTTATGGACGGGGGCCCGGTACAATGAGCAGTTCTTC. Translating it yields CASSLWTGARYNEQFF. The chain has TRBV7-9 and TRBJ2-1; D is perhaps TRBD1 or TRBD2 (6 bases each). V dropped 2 bases and J dropped 4 bases, with 15 bases sitting between them. The CDR3 consists of 16 residues. Germline CDR1 and CDR2: SEHNR and FQNEAQ (reference sequence).

This chain joins TRBV9 and TRBJ2-3; 8 nucleotides agree with TRBD2. After removal of 0 bases from V and 2 bases from J, the junction contained 8 bases not matched to a gene. This CDR3 has 17 residues. In germline, CDR1 is SGDLS, CDR2 YYNGEE. DNA for the CDR3: TGTGCCAGCAGCGTAGACCCCAGCGGGGGCCTCACAGATACGCAGTATTTT. Amino acids: CASSVDPSGGLTDTQYF.

The V call is TRBV12-5, the J call TRBJ2-5; D call uncertain. This CDR3 has 12 amino acids. Trimming shortened V by 0 bases and J by 3 bases, and 2 bases separated the two germline ends. Germline V gene data show CDR1 as LGHNT and CDR2 as FRNRAP. The CDR3 sequence is CASGLVEETQYF. The CDR3 DNA follows: TGTGCTAGTGGTTTGGTAGAAGAGACCCAGTACTTC.

The chain is built from TRBV11-2 and TRBJ1-2; 8 nucleotides align to TRBD1. J lost 4 bases, V lost 4 bases, and 2 bases had no gene match. This CDR3 is 13 amino acids long. Germline V CDR1 and CDR2: SGHAT, FQNNGV. For the CDR3, the DNA is TGTGCCAGCAGCTCTACAGGGGGCTATGGCTACACCTTC. Its translation: CASSSTGGYGYTF.